These 21 T cell receptor beta chains came from one sample sequenced in a study. TCRdb fed the 5' RACE reads into MiXCR, producing one record per CDR3 protein. The sample records approximately 23,000 distinct CDR3 sequences, 30% being singletons. Sequences were obtained from tumor-infiltrating naive CD4+ T cells sorted from the breast tumor. The subset was: naive CD4+ T cells, CD4+CD45RA+CD25-. The receptors here all came from a female donor with breast cancer.

Regarding this clonotype: The junction shows a germline mismatch at one end, possibly a read error. The chain uses TRBV4-1 and TRBJ2-1; D possibly uses TRBD1 or TRBD2 (5 bases each). The CDR3 is 17 amino acids. Germline V gives CDR1 MGHRA, CDR2 YSYEKL. As DNA, the CDR3 is TGCGCCAGCAACCAAGTGACACTTCGGGGCTCCTACAGTGAGCAGTTCTTC. Translated: CASNQVTLRGSYSEQFF.

This clonotype occurred many times. The genes are TRBV5-1 and TRBJ1-1; D is undetermined. V was cut by 4 bases and J by 3 bases, with 13 bases left in between. Germline V gene lookup returns CDR1 SGHRS and CDR2 YFSETQ. The CDR3 consists of 14 residues. The CDR3 bases are TGCGCCAGCAGCAAACTGGGCGGGGACACTGAAGCTTTCTTT. Encoded protein: CASSKLGGDTEAFF.

Many counts were recorded for this clonotype. The gene calls are TRBV6-1 and TRBJ2-1; D possibly matches TRBD1 or TRBD2 (5 bases each). Germline lookup yields CDR1 MNHNS and CDR2 SASEGT. The CDR3 loop spans 14 amino acids. The V end lost 7 bases, the J end lost 4 bases, and 14 bases lay between the germline ends. DNA for the CDR3: TGTGCCAGCAATCGGGGCCCCACATACAATGAGCAGTTCTTC. This translates into CASNRGPTYNEQFF.

Comments on this clonotype: A much larger clone is a single base away; this may be a read error. V gene TRBV20-1 combines with J gene TRBJ1-2; 8 bases are shared with TRBD1. The CDR3 spans 14 residues. Trimming removed 1 base from V and 4 bases from J; junction bases left unmatched: 5. Germline lookup yields CDR1 DFQATT and CDR2 SNEGSKA (reference sequence). This chain's CDR3 is CSARGTGSAYGYTF. CDR3 nucleotides: TGCAGTGCTAGAGGGACAGGGAGCGCCTATGGCTACACCTTC.

This clonotype was observed many times. The gene calls are TRBV4-2 and TRBJ2-7; 8 bases map to TRBD2. The CDR3 is made up of 16 amino acids. V was clipped by 1 base and J by 1 base; unmatched bases: 6. Germline V CDR1 and CDR2: LGHNA, YNFKEQ. CDR3 coding DNA: TGTGCCAGCAGCCAAGCCCGGACTAGCAGTTCCTACGAGCAGTACTTC. This translates into CASSQARTSSSYEQYF.

This clonotype was seen many times. CDR3 DNA: TGCAGTGCCCTGCCCCGGTTTAATGACAATGAGCAGTTCTTC. Its translation: CSALPRFNDNEQFF. The chain links TRBV20-1 to TRBJ2-1; unclear D gene. Germline assignment: CDR1 DFQATT and CDR2 SNEGSKA (reference sequence). The length of the CDR3 is 14 residues. Trimming removed 6 bases at V and 5 bases at J, with 17 bases between.

The V and J genes are TRBV5-1 and TRBJ2-7; D is uncertain. With 2 bases removed from V and 4 bases from J, the gap between germline ends came to 13 bases. In germline, CDR1 is SGHRS, CDR2 YFSETQ. The length of the CDR3 is 14 residues. CDR3: CASSLGAVAYEQYF. CDR3 bases: TGCGCCAGCAGCTTAGGAGCAGTGGCGTACGAGCAGTACTTC.

The J gene is TRBJ2-5, the V gene TRBV29-1; TRBD2 aligns across 7 bases. Losses at the gene ends were 4 bases for V and 5 bases for J; bases not matched to a gene: 16. From germline, CDR1 is SQVTM and CDR2 ANQGSEA. The CDR3 runs to 16 residues. For the CDR3, the DNA is TGCAGCGTTGGGCCTCGGGGTAGAGGGGAGGGCGAGACCCAGTACTTC. It encodes CSVGPRGRGEGETQYF.

The rearrangement joins TRBV20-1 to TRBJ2-1; TRBD2 is a possible D gene (6 bases). The V gene lost 6 bases and the J gene lost 1 base, with 13 bases spanning the gap. Germline V lookup: CDR1 DFQATT, CDR2 SNEGSKA (reference sequence). The CDR3 contains 14 residues. The CDR3 reads CSAPRLGSYNEQFF. The CDR3 nucleotides read TGCAGTGCCCCTCGACTAGGATCCTACAATGAGCAGTTCTTC.

V and J are TRBV12-3 or TRBV12-4 and TRBJ1-6; weak D call: TRBD1 (6 bases). Trimming pared 7 bases from V and 9 bases from J, leaving 13 bases between. The CDR3 extends over 13 amino acids. The CDR3 coding sequence is TGTGCCAGCACCAAGGGGGTTCCTTCACCCCTCCACTTT. Its translation is CASTKGVPSPLHF.

Details on this clonotype: One junction end disagrees with the germline gene, perhaps due to a read error. The chain joins TRBV29-1 to TRBJ1-1; D is uncertain. Per the germline V gene, CDR1 is SQVTM and CDR2 is ANQGSEA. There are 12 residues in the CDR3. The DNA of the CDR3 is TGCAGCGCTGCTCCTATGAACATTGAAGCTTTCTTT. Its protein product is CSAAPMNIEAFF.

This chain connects TRBV7-9 to TRBJ2-1; 7 bases fit TRBD2. Germline V lookup: CDR1 SEHNR, CDR2 FQNEAQ (reference sequence). There are 18 residues in the CDR3. The V and J ends lost 5 bases and 6 bases, in that order; junction bases with no gene match: 19. The CDR3 sequence is CASSPPRPTSTRLNEQFF. As DNA, the CDR3 is TGTGCCAGCAGCCCCCCCAGACCGACTAGCACCCGTCTCAATGAGCAGTTCTTC. The whole variable domain, remainder taken from reference TRBV7-9 and TRBJ2-1, is DTGVSQNPRHKITKRGQNVTFRCDPISEHNRLYWYRQTLGQGPEFLTYFQNEAQLEKSRLLSDRFSAERPKGSFSTLEIQRTEQGDSAMYLCASSPPRPTSTRLNEQFFGPGTRLTVL.

The CDR3: CASSYGQNYEQYF. DNA for the CDR3: TGTGCCAGCAGTTATGGGCAGAACTACGAGCAGTACTTC. This chain connects TRBV6-6 to TRBJ2-7; no firm D call. CDR3 length: 13 residues. CDR1 is MNHNY and CDR2 is SVGAGI in the germline V gene (reference sequence). Between the trimmed V and J ends, which lost 3 bases and 3 bases, there was a span of 9 bases.

With regard to this clonotype: This sequence may be a read error, since a much larger clone differs from it by one base. CDR3 sequence reads: CASSLGALAKNVQYF. In DNA form, the CDR3 reads TGTGCCAGCAGCTTGGGAGCCCTAGCCAAAAACGTTCAGTACTTC. The chain recombines TRBV5-6 with TRBJ2-4, with a tentative D call TRBD2 (5 bases). CDR3 size: 15 residues. From germline, CDR1 is SGHDT and CDR2 YYEEEE.

In its sample, this clonotype was seen many times. This chain connects TRBV7-9 to TRBJ1-2; 8 positions agree with TRBD1. Germline CDR1 reads SEHNR; CDR2 reads FQNEAQ (reference sequence). The CDR3 is 15 residues long. J lost 4 bases, V lost 4 bases, and 8 bases had no gene match. CDR3 bases: TGTGCCAGCAGCTCCGGGACAGGAGGAACCTATGGCTACACCTTC. Amino acid sequence: CASSSGTGGTYGYTF.

This clonotype was counted at least ten times. The chain uses TRBV6-5 and TRBJ2-7; TRBD1 matches at 7 bases. CDR3 length: 13 amino acids. The V gene end was trimmed by 4 bases and the J gene end by 6 bases; junction bases not matched to a gene: 6. The germline V gene encodes CDR1 MNHEY and CDR2 SVGAGI. The CDR3 coding sequence is TGTGCCAGCAGTTTCAAGACAGGGCTCGAGCAGTACTTC. Translation gives CASSFKTGLEQYF.

This clonotype was seen only a few times. The chain has TRBV5-1 and TRBJ1-3; D is ambiguous. The CDR3 runs 14 residues. CDR1 is SGHRS and CDR2 is YFSETQ in the germline V gene. The V end was cut by 0 bases, the J end by 0 bases, with 4 bases between. The CDR3 DNA reads TGCGCCAGCAGCTTGGCCCACTCTGGAAACACCATATATTTT. Protein product: CASSLAHSGNTIYF.

V gene TRBV5-1 combines with J gene TRBJ1-1, with 10 nucleotides matching TRBD1. Germline lookup yields CDR1 SGHRS and CDR2 YFSETQ. The CDR3 has 15 residues. V lost 4 bases and J lost 4; bases outside the gene matches: 7. CDR3 DNA: TGCGCCAGCAGCGGGCCCGGGACAGGGGCCACTGAAGCTTTCTTT. Translated, it gives CASSGPGTGATEAFF.

Only a few counts were recorded for this clonotype. This chain links TRBV15 with TRBJ1-5, with unresolved D. Germline CDR1 LNHNV, CDR2 YYDKDF (reference sequence). The CDR3 contains 15 residues. V lost 3 bases, J lost 0 bases, and 9 bases lay in between. The CDR3 loop reads CATSRDGYSNQPQHF. CDR3 coding DNA: TGTGCCACCAGCAGGGACGGCTATAGCAATCAGCCCCAGCATTTT.

This clonotype was counted a single time. The chain joins TRBV3-1 to TRBJ2-4; D possibly corresponds to TRBD2 (6 bases). The CDR3 consists of 14 residues. Looked up from germline, CDR1 is LGHDT and CDR2 is YNNKEL (reference sequence). V was trimmed by 1 base and J by 9 bases, leaving 13 bases between them. The CDR3: CASSQVGPGGIQYF. The CDR3 nucleotides read TGTGCCAGCAGCCAAGTGGGCCCCGGGGGCATTCAGTACTTC.

This clonotype was counted ten times or more. The chain uses TRBV6-5 and TRBJ2-7, with unresolved D. Germline CDR1 and CDR2: MNHEY and SVGAGI. V lost 5 bases and J 2 bases, leaving 22 bases between the germline ends. The CDR3 consists of 17 residues. The CDR3 bases are TGTGCCAGCAGTAAATTCTCGACCGGACCTCTAACCTACGAGCAGTACTTC. It encodes CASSKFSTGPLTYEQYF.